This TCR beta chain was recovered during a study of blood T cell repertoires in COVID-19. Clones were read by immunoSEQ multiplex PCR, and TCRdb kept only the in-frame ones, dropping some. Among about 320,000 clones, approximately 90% were seen once, and the ten largest hold approximately 6%. CDR3 length: 13 amino acids. CDR1 KGHSH and CDR2 LQKENI come from the germline V gene. The ends lost 5 bases at V and 9 bases at J; junction bases unmatched: 6. This TCR was recovered from a woman aged 25 to 39 who had recovered from COVID-19. The material sequenced was PBMCs or T cells enriched from blood (not recorded which). The chain couples TRBV18 to TRBJ1-1; 10 bases line up with TRBD1. CDR3 DNA: TGTGCCAGCTCAGAACCGGGACAGGGGCAAGCTTTCTTT. This sequence encodes CASSEPGQGQAFF.